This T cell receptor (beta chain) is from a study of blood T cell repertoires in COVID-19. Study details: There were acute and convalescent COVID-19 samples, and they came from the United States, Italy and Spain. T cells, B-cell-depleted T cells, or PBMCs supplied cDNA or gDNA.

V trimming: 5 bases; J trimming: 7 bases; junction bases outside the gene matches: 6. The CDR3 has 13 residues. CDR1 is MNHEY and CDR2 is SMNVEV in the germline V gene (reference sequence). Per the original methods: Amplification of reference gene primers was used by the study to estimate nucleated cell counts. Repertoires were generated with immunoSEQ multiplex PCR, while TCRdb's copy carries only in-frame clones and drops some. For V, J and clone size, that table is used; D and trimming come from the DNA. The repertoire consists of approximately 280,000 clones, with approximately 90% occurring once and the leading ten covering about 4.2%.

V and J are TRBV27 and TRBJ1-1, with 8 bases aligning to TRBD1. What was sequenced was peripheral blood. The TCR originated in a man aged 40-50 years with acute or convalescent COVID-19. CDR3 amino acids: CASSITGGVEAFF. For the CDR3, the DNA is TGTGCCAGCAGTATCACAGGGGGTGTTGAAGCTTTCTTT.